Detailed here is one T cell receptor (beta chain). The antigen is undetermined. Only in-frame clones appear in the TCRdb table, and some are missing; sequencing was by immunoSEQ multiplex PCR. There are over 45,000 clones in the sample; approximately 80% occur only once, and roughly 7.2% lies in the top ten. This specimen belongs to a study of T cell responses to AZD1222 COVID-19 vaccine. Study-wide points: Reportedly, nearly half the spike-specific TCRs target unmutated variant regions. Sampled repertoires all dated from after the peak T cell response. Donors in the cohort were predominantly white British and more often female, and clonal diversity was possibly underestimated.

Sequenced here: peripheral blood, sampled on day 0 of AZD1222 vaccination. This TCR was recovered from an adult in good health.

CDR3 region: CASSPRLGQSGELFF. In DNA form, the CDR3 reads TGTGCCAGTAGTCCAAGACTGGGCCAAAGCGGGGAGCTGTTTTTT. V is TRBV19 and J is TRBJ2-2; D gene uncertain. V lost 5 bases and J lost 7, with 17 bases in between. This CDR3 has 15 amino acids. Per germline, CDR1 LNHDA and CDR2 SQIVND (reference sequence).